This T cell receptor beta chain comes out of a study of technical replicates of blood from a handful of donors. CDR3 length equals 14 residues. J lost 2 bases, V lost 4 bases, and 4 bases had no gene match. The V gene's germline CDR1 is SEHNR and CDR2 FQNEAQ (reference sequence). Sequencing was performed with immunoSEQ multiplex PCR; in TCRdb, only in-frame clones are kept and a portion is missing. There are tens of thousands of clones in the sample; roughly 93% occur only once, and roughly 0.25% lies in the top ten. Sequenced: T cells isolated from PBMCs. The sequence was collected from a human donor in good health. The rearrangement joins TRBV7-9 to TRBJ1-2; 7 bases match TRBD1. The CDR3 here is CASSWRQGNYGYTF. The CDR3, as DNA: TGTGCCAGCAGCTGGCGACAGGGAAACTATGGCTACACCTTC.